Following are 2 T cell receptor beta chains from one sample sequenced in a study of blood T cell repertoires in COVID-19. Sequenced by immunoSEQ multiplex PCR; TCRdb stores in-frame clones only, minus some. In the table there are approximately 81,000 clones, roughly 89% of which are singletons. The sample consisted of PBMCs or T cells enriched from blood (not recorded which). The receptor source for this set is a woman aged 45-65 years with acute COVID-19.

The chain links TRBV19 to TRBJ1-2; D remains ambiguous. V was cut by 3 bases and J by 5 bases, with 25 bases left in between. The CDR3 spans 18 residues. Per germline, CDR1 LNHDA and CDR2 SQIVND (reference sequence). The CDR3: CASSILGLKLGGGYGYTF. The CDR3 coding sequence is TGTGCCAGTAGTATCCTAGGGCTTAAGCTGGGTGGCGGGTATGGCTACACCTTC.

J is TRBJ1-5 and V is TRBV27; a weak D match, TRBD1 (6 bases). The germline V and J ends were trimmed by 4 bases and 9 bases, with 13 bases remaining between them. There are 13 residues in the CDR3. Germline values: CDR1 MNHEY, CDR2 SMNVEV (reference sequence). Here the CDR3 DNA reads TGTGCCAGCAGTTGGACAGTCCGCGGGCCCCAGCATTTT. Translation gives CASSWTVRGPQHF.